The 30 T cell receptor beta chains in this list originate from one sample, sequenced in a study of blood T cell repertoires in COVID-19. TCRdb keeps only in-frame clones here, not all; method: immunoSEQ multiplex PCR. The table includes around 500,000 clones, approximately 90% detected once. Sequences were obtained from PBMCs or T cells enriched from blood (not recorded which). Receptors were obtained from a woman aged 55-69 years who had recovered from COVID-19.

This clone was counted once. The chain employs TRBV5-8 and TRBJ2-3; 7 bases are shared with TRBD1. Losses at the gene ends were 2 bases for V and 4 bases for J; bases not matched to a gene: 4. The CDR3 contains 14 residues. Germline V gene lookup returns CDR1 SGHTS and CDR2 YDEGEE. In DNA form, the CDR3 reads TGTGCCAGCAGCTTAGACAGGGCGGCAGATACGCAGTATTTT. It translates to CASSLDRAADTQYF.

The chain employs TRBV5-1 and TRBJ1-6, with D tentatively TRBD1 (6 bases). This CDR3 has 15 amino acids. The V end was cut by 1 base, the J end by 7 bases, with 12 bases between. Germline V CDR1 and CDR2: SGHRS, YFSETQ. As DNA, the CDR3 is TGCGCCAGCAGCTTGACAGGGTGGATGAATTCACCCCTCCACTTT. As protein: CASSLTGWMNSPLHF.

J is TRBJ1-1 and V is TRBV7-2, with a weak D call TRBD1 (6 bases). Trimming took off 5 bases at V and 2 bases at J, with 18 bases between the two ends. The V gene's germline CDR1 is SGHTA and CDR2 FQGNSA. The CDR3 sequence is 16 residues long. For the CDR3, the DNA is TGTGCCAGCAGCCTCGACCCTTACAGGGAAAACACTGAAGCTTTCTTT. It translates to CASSLDPYRENTEAFF.

The rearrangement joins TRBV30 to TRBJ1-2; weak D call: TRBD1 (6 bases). Germline CDR1 and CDR2: GTSNPN and SVGIG (reference sequence). V shed 8 bases and J shed 1 base, with 14 bases lying between them. This CDR3 is 13 amino acids long. The CDR3 protein is CAHEGDGNYGYTF. For the CDR3, the DNA is TGTGCCCACGAGGGGGATGGTAACTATGGCTACACCTTC.

This clone was seen a single time. The rearrangement uses TRBV28 and TRBJ1-2; 8 positions agree with TRBD1. V lost 6 bases, J lost 8 bases, and 11 bases stayed unmatched. Germline loops: CDR1 MDHEN, CDR2 SYDVKM. This CDR3 has 14 amino acids. The chain's CDR3 is CASRVTGAGGGYTF. Written as DNA, the CDR3 is TGTGCCAGCAGAGTGACAGGGGCGGGTGGCGGCTACACCTTC.

V gene TRBV19 combines with J gene TRBJ2-2; 8 bases agree with TRBD2. J lost 3 bases, V lost 2 bases, and 11 bases had no gene match. Germline V gives CDR1 LNHDA, CDR2 SQIVND (reference sequence). CDR3 size: 18 residues. The CDR3 is CASSIIWDGGADTGELFF. The CDR3 bases are TGTGCCAGTAGTATAATTTGGGACGGGGGGGCCGACACCGGGGAGCTGTTTTTT.

The rearrangement uses TRBV15 and TRBJ2-7; the match to TRBD2 covers 9 bases. The CDR3 is 13 amino acids. The J segment lost 5 bases and the V segment lost 1 base, leaving 0 bases of the junction unmatched. Germline CDR1 reads LNHNV; CDR2 reads YYDKDF (reference sequence). This CDR3 reads CATSRGLADEQYV. For the CDR3, the DNA is TGTGCCACCAGCAGAGGACTAGCGGACGAGCAGTACGTC.

The chain joins TRBV5-1 to TRBJ2-6; no clear D gene. Germline CDR1 reads SGHRS; CDR2 reads YFSETQ. V was cut by 4 bases and J by 2 bases, with 7 bases left in between. This CDR3 comprises 14 residues. The CDR3 DNA reads TGCGCCAGCAGCCCCCAGGCTGGGGCCAACGTCCTGACTTTC. Translating gives CASSPQAGANVLTF.

The chain recombines TRBV11-2 with TRBJ1-6, with 10 bases identical to TRBD1. The CDR3 is 18 amino acids. CDR1 and CDR2 from the germline V gene are SGHAT and FQNNGV. The V gene end was trimmed by 5 bases and the J gene end by 6 bases; junction bases not matched to a gene: 13. DNA of the CDR3: TGTGCCAGCAGCCGAGGGGGGCGACAGGGGGCAATTAATTCACCCCTCCACTTT. Its translation is CASSRGGRQGAINSPLHF.

The V call is TRBV14, the J call TRBJ2-7; D possibly corresponds to TRBD1 (5 bases). V was clipped by 2 bases and J by 0 bases, with 11 bases between them. Germline V gene data show CDR1 as SGHDN and CDR2 as FVKESK. The CDR3 totals 15 residues. The CDR3 loop reads CASSQYQGNSYEQYF. The CDR3 nucleotides are TGTGCCAGCAGCCAATACCAGGGTAACTCCTACGAGCAGTACTTC.

In regard to this clone: Distinct nucleotide sequences in the sample also encode this CDR3. The chain recombines TRBV5-1 with TRBJ1-1, with D possibly TRBD1 on 5 matching bases. The germline CDR1 and CDR2 sequences are SGHRS and YFSETQ. The CDR3 extends over 14 amino acids. Trimming removed 4 bases from V and 1 base from J, with 11 bases in between. The DNA of the CDR3 is TGCGCCAGCAGCCCTGGGACTGCGAACACTGAAGCTTTCTTT. It translates to CASSPGTANTEAFF.

This clone was observed a few times. J is TRBJ1-2 and V is TRBV10-3; 9 bases map to TRBD1. The J segment lost 7 bases and the V segment lost 5 bases, leaving 8 bases of the junction unmatched. This CDR3 contains 14 residues. The germline gives CDR1 ENHRY, CDR2 SYGVKD. The CDR3 DNA is TGTGCCATCAGTCCGGGACAGGGTATCTCTGGCTACACCTTC. Residues: CAISPGQGISGYTF.

The chain combines TRBV19 with TRBJ1-3; TRBD1 might be the D (5 bases). This CDR3 is 16 amino acids long. The germline V and J ends were trimmed by 4 bases and 0 bases, with 13 bases remaining between them. CDR1 is LNHDA, CDR2 SQIVND, per germline (reference sequence). This CDR3 reads CASSTTGTRSGNTIYF. The CDR3 region has the DNA TGTGCCAGTAGTACCACCGGGACTCGCTCTGGAAACACCATATATTTT.

The chain combines TRBV5-8 with TRBJ1-5; the match to TRBD1 covers 9 bases. Germline V CDR1 and CDR2: SGHTS, YDEGEE. V was clipped by 5 bases and J by 6 bases; unmatched bases: 12. The CDR3 extends over 16 amino acids. CDR3 sequence: CASRPGQGVWAQPQHF. The CDR3 coding sequence is TGTGCCAGCAGACCGGGACAGGGAGTTTGGGCTCAGCCCCAGCATTTT.

This clone was recorded once. This rearrangement joins TRBV5-4 to TRBJ1-1, with D perhaps matching TRBD1 (5 bases). The CDR3 has 15 amino acids. The V gene lost 5 bases and the J gene lost 4 bases, with 18 bases spanning the gap. Germline V CDR1 and CDR2: SGHNT, YYREEE (reference sequence). The chain's CDR3 is CASRLYDRMGTEAFF. DNA for the CDR3: TGTGCCAGCAGACTTTATGACAGAATGGGCACTGAAGCTTTCTTT.

Here the CDR3 reads CASSLGHTQANEQFF. Here the CDR3 DNA reads TGCGCCAGCAGCTTGGGGCACACTCAGGCCAATGAGCAGTTCTTC. V is TRBV5-1 and J is TRBJ2-1; D not resolved. The CDR3 length is 15 residues. The germline CDR1 and CDR2 sequences are SGHRS and YFSETQ. Trimming removed 0 bases from V and 6 bases from J, with 13 bases in between.

This clone was seen just once. The rearrangement joins TRBV7-2 to TRBJ2-1; 11 bases line up with TRBD2. This CDR3 region has 17 residues. The V and J ends lost 1 base and 3 bases, in that order; junction bases with no gene match: 5. Germline V gene lookup returns CDR1 SGHTA and CDR2 FQGNSA. CDR3 sequence reads: CASSLVLAGEGYNEQFF. CDR3 sequence (DNA): TGTGCCAGCAGCTTAGTACTAGCGGGGGAGGGCTACAATGAGCAGTTCTTC.

The chain uses TRBV5-1 and TRBJ2-3; 16 bases fit TRBD2. This CDR3 has 18 amino acids. Germline assignment: CDR1 SGHRS and CDR2 YFSETQ. The J segment lost 5 bases and the V segment lost 0 bases, leaving 6 bases of the junction unmatched. The CDR3 loop reads CASSLEGTSGGAVDTQYF. The CDR3, as DNA: TGCGCCAGCAGCTTGGAAGGGACTAGCGGGGGGGCTGTAGATACGCAGTATTTT.

The chain carries TRBV4-2 and TRBJ2-3; tentative D call: TRBD2 (5 bases). CDR1 and CDR2 (germline): LGHNA, YNFKEQ. The length of the CDR3 is 13 residues. V was pared by 5 bases and J by 4 bases, with 10 bases between. CDR3 DNA: TGTGCCAGCAGCTTCCCCGGGGCAGATACGCAGTATTTT. Translation: CASSFPGADTQYF.

In its sample, this clone was seen a few times. The sample has other DNA sequences that encode this CDR3 too. The chain joins TRBV5-1 to TRBJ2-3; the match to TRBD1 covers 9 bases. CDR3 length: 14 amino acids. Trimming took 3 bases from V and 3 from J; bases not matched to a gene: 2. CDR1 and CDR2 (germline): SGHRS, YFSETQ. The CDR3 loop reads CASSYGQGTDTQYF. The DNA for the CDR3 is TGCGCCAGCAGCTATGGACAGGGGACAGATACGCAGTATTTT.

The chain is built from TRBV11-2 and TRBJ1-6, with D perhaps matching TRBD1 (6 bases). The CDR3 runs 17 residues. CDR1 is SGHAT and CDR2 is FQNNGV in the germline V gene. The ends were cut back, 0 bases at V and 7 bases at J, with 16 bases in the middle. The CDR3 DNA follows: TGTGCCAGCAGCTTAGAACCTCCACAGGGTGGGAATTCACCCCTCCACTTT. It codes for CASSLEPPQGGNSPLHF.

This sequence joins TRBV15 and TRBJ2-5, with D perhaps TRBD2 (6 bases). The germline V gene encodes CDR1 LNHNV and CDR2 YYDKDF (reference sequence). The CDR3 runs 15 residues. V gave up 0 bases and J gave up 1 base, with 9 bases separating them. The CDR3 DNA reads as TGTGCCACCAGCAGAGATCCCGGGGGCCAAGAGACCCAGTACTTC. This translates into CATSRDPGGQETQYF.

The chain combines TRBV30 with TRBJ2-7, with 10 bases that match TRBD1. V lost 2 bases, J lost 0 bases, and 1 base stayed unmatched. Germline assignment: CDR1 GTSNPN and CDR2 SVGIG (reference sequence). The CDR3 extends over 14 amino acids. The CDR3 DNA reads TGTGCCTGGAGTCGGACAGGGGGCTCCTACGAGCAGTACGTC. Translation gives CAWSRTGGSYEQYV.

The rearrangement uses TRBV6-2 or TRBV6-3 and TRBJ2-3; a possible D gene is TRBD2 (5 bases). V was clipped by 2 bases and J by 5 bases, with 11 bases between them. The CDR3 has 14 residues. CDR1 is MNHEY and CDR2 is SVGEGT in the germline V gene. CDR3: CASSYLPGRDTQYF. CDR3 coding DNA: TGTGCCAGCAGTTACCTCCCGGGGAGAGATACGCAGTATTTT.

The V and J genes are TRBV7-2 and TRBJ1-2; 9 nucleotides agree with TRBD1. The CDR3 runs 16 residues. The junction had 9 bases not matched to a gene; V was cut back by 4 bases and J by 3 bases. Germline-derived CDR1 and CDR2 are SGHTA and FQGNSA. The CDR3 loop reads CASSYSPGQGDYGYTF. In nucleotides, the CDR3 is TGTGCCAGCAGCTATTCTCCGGGACAGGGTGACTATGGCTACACCTTC.

This sequence joins TRBV7-2 and TRBJ2-2; the match to TRBD1 covers 7 bases. In germline, CDR1 is SGHTA, CDR2 FQGNSA. This CDR3 spans 16 amino acids. V shed 2 bases, J shed 0 bases, and the junction held 3 bases outside the gene matches. In DNA, the CDR3 is TGTGCCAGCAGCTTAATCGGGACAGCGAACACCGGGGAGCTGTTTTTT. It is translated as CASSLIGTANTGELFF.

The chain employs TRBV7-9 and TRBJ2-7, with D possibly matching TRBD1 (5 bases). The germline V and J ends were trimmed by 3 bases and 3 bases, with 12 bases remaining between them. CDR1 is SEHNR, CDR2 FQNEAQ, per germline (reference sequence). The CDR3 spans 14 residues. CDR3 sequence: CASSFTGTDYEQYF. For the CDR3, the DNA is TGTGCCAGCAGCTTCACAGGAACGGACTACGAGCAGTACTTC.

The chain recombines TRBV5-1 with TRBJ2-7; D unclear. Germline CDR1 and CDR2: SGHRS and YFSETQ. The germline V and J ends were trimmed by 2 bases and 5 bases, with 20 bases remaining between them. The CDR3 sequence is 16 residues long. The CDR3 spells CASSFPGSLRGNEQYF. In DNA form, the CDR3 reads TGCGCCAGCAGCTTCCCCGGGTCCCTACGAGGTAACGAGCAGTACTTC.

The rearrangement uses TRBV25-1 and TRBJ1-1; TRBD1 might be the D (6 bases). Looked up from germline, CDR1 is MGHDK and CDR2 is SYGVNS. V lost 5 bases and J 0 bases, leaving 13 bases between the germline ends. CDR3 size: 15 residues. CDR3: CASSPVGQMNTEAFF. The CDR3 DNA reads as TGTGCCAGCAGTCCGGTAGGACAGATGAACACTGAAGCTTTCTTT.

This clone was seen just once. The chain employs TRBV9 and TRBJ1-1; possibly TRBD1 for D (6 bases). This CDR3 region has 16 residues. CDR1 and CDR2 (germline): SGDLS, YYNGEE. Trimming shortened V by 0 bases and J by 0 bases, and 12 bases separated the two germline ends. Written as DNA, the CDR3 is TGTGCCAGCAGCGTAGTGGCAGGGGAGTTGAACACTGAAGCTTTCTTT. Its translation: CASSVVAGELNTEAFF. The full variable domain, rest sourced from reference TRBV9 and TRBJ1-1, is DSGVTQTPKHLITATGQRVTLRCSPRSGDLSVYWYQQSLDQGLQFLIQYYNGEERAKGNILERFSAQQFPDLHSELNLSSLELGDSALYFCASSVVAGELNTEAFFGQGTRLTVV.